One and the same sample provided the 13 T cell receptor beta chains below, sequenced in a study of vaccination and CD4 T cells after COVID-19. TCRdb reprocessed the PCR reads via MiXCR and lists one record per CDR3 protein. The data hold some 33,000 distinct CDR3 sequences, with around 35% observed a single time. Time point of the sample: late sampling 161 to 241 days after vaccination in three convalescent patients. The source was CD4+ T cells from blood, collected about 7 months after SARS-CoV-2 vaccination. These TCRs come from a human donor who had recovered from COVID-19.

The rearrangement uses TRBV20-1 and TRBJ2-5; 10 positions match TRBD2. CDR3 length: 15 amino acids. Germline values: CDR1 DFQATT, CDR2 SNEGSKA (reference sequence). V lost 0 bases, J lost 2 bases, and 3 bases stayed unmatched. The CDR3 region is CSARDRLAGQETQYF. CDR3 sequence (DNA): TGCAGTGCTAGAGATCGACTAGCGGGTCAAGAGACCCAGTACTTC.

The genes are TRBV12-3 or TRBV12-4 and TRBJ2-5; D may match TRBD1 or TRBD2 (5 bases each). The CDR3 has 14 residues. V lost 5 bases and J lost 9, with 19 bases in between. The CDR3 protein is CASSPVGEPYSQYF. The CDR3, as DNA: TGTGCCAGCAGTCCCGTGGGGGAGCCCTACTCCCAGTACTTC.

The chain employs TRBV7-9 and TRBJ2-3, with D unresolved. Germline CDR1 reads SEHNR; CDR2 reads FQNEAQ (reference sequence). V was shortened by 6 bases and J by 2 bases, with 9 bases between the two germline ends. The CDR3 contains 13 residues. The CDR3 nucleotides are TGTGCCAGCAGTAATCCGATCACAGATACGCAGTATTTT. It specifies CASSNPITDTQYF.

This clonotype appeared a single time. J is TRBJ2-2 and V is TRBV5-1; D perhaps matches TRBD2 (6 bases). Germline V gene lookup returns CDR1 SGHRS and CDR2 YFSETQ. CDR3 length: 14 amino acids. Trimming cost V 3 bases and J 2 bases, with 8 bases left between them. In nucleotides, the CDR3 is TGCGCCAGCAGCTCAACTAGCAACACCGGGGAGCTGTTTTTT. Protein product: CASSSTSNTGELFF.

The chain employs TRBV6-5 and TRBJ2-4; D gene uncertain. V was trimmed by 0 bases and J by 0 bases, leaving 18 bases between them. Germline-derived CDR1 and CDR2 are MNHEY and SVGAGI. The length of the CDR3 is 19 residues. The CDR3 bases are TGTGCCAGCAGTTACTCGATTGTGGGTGGGTTAGGAGCCAAAAACATTCAGTACTTC. Protein product: CASSYSIVGGLGAKNIQYF.

Worth noting for this clonotype: An end of the junction differs from the germline gene, which may be a read error. The rearrangement links TRBV6-4 to TRBJ2-3; tentative D call: TRBD2 (8 bases). The CDR3 length is 16 residues. Germline lookup yields CDR1 MRHNA and CDR2 SNTAGT. The CDR3 region is CASSATGLGGTNTQYF. DNA for the CDR3: TGTGCCAGCAGTGCCACGGGACTAGGGGGCACAAATACGCAGTATTTT.

The rearrangement uses TRBV6-1 and TRBJ1-3; D unresolved. This CDR3 has 16 amino acids. Germline-derived CDR1 and CDR2 are MNHNS and SASEGT. V was cut by 2 bases and J by 2 bases, with 13 bases left in between. CDR3 amino acids: CASSEWGKSAGNTIYF. DNA for the CDR3: TGTGCCAGCAGTGAATGGGGTAAATCAGCTGGAAACACCATATATTTT.

This chain links TRBV5-1 with TRBJ2-5; 7 nucleotides line up with TRBD2. The J segment lost 5 bases and the V segment lost 0 bases, leaving 13 bases of the junction unmatched. Germline CDR1 and CDR2: SGHRS and YFSETQ. This CDR3 comprises 17 residues. The CDR3 DNA reads TGCGCCAGCAGCTTGGCAGCAGGGAGGGGAAGGTTGGAGACCCAGTACTTC. Protein sequence: CASSLAAGRGRLETQYF.

This chain uses TRBV28 with TRBJ2-5; 7 bases are shared with TRBD1. The CDR3 covers 14 residues. V trimming: 4 bases; J trimming: 5 bases; junction bases outside the gene matches: 7. CDR1 and CDR2 (germline): MDHEN, SYDVKM. The CDR3 DNA reads TGTGCCAGCAGTTCCCCTACAGGGGCGGAGACCCAGTACTTC. Translation: CASSSPTGAETQYF.

The chain carries TRBV28 and TRBJ2-1; 7 bases match TRBD2. CDR1 and CDR2 from the germline V gene are MDHEN and SYDVKM. The ends lost 2 bases at V and 8 bases at J; junction bases unmatched: 6. The CDR3 is 14 residues long. The CDR3: CASSLTGGFDEQFF. The CDR3 DNA is TGTGCCAGCAGTTTAACGGGAGGATTCGATGAGCAGTTCTTC.

The CDR3 loop reads CSARVGGVPRSYNEQFF. DNA of the CDR3: TGCAGTGCTAGAGTGGGAGGGGTACCCCGCTCCTACAATGAGCAGTTCTTC. The rearrangement joins TRBV20-1 to TRBJ2-1; 7 bases fit TRBD2. Germline values: CDR1 DFQATT, CDR2 SNEGSKA (reference sequence). After removal of 1 base from V and 0 bases from J, the junction contained 9 bases not matched to a gene. This CDR3 spans 17 amino acids.

The rearrangement uses TRBV28 and TRBJ2-7; 8 nucleotides agree with TRBD2. With 5 bases clipped from V and 0 bases from J, the junction kept 9 bases outside the gene matches. CDR3 length: 16 residues. CDR1 MDHEN and CDR2 SYDVKM come from the germline V gene. The CDR3 is CASSRGGAFSSYEQYF. DNA for the CDR3: TGTGCCAGCAGTCGGGGGGGAGCGTTTAGCTCCTACGAGCAGTACTTC.

This clonotype was recorded a few times. The V and J genes are TRBV7-8 and TRBJ2-3; no reliable D call. Trimming removed 0 bases at V and 3 bases at J, with 7 bases between. Germline values: CDR1 SGHVS, CDR2 FQNEAQ. The CDR3 runs 14 residues. The CDR3 DNA reads TGTGCCAGCAGCTTAGCCCCGTTAACAGATACGCAGTATTTT. Amino acids: CASSLAPLTDTQYF.